These T cell receptor beta chains were read from a single sample in a study of blood T cell repertoires in COVID-19. Using immunoSEQ multiplex PCR, the repertoire was profiled, and TCRdb retains in-frame clones only, with some absent. This repertoire shows around 200,000 clones, under 90% found once; its top ten account for approximately 7%. The specimen sequenced was peripheral blood. These receptors were taken from a man in his forties or fifties with acute or convalescent COVID-19. Each CDR3 is given without its conserved first and last residue.

v_gene: TRBV6-5
j_gene: TRBJ2-7
CDR3aa: ASRDTSGAYEQY

v_gene: TRBV10-3
j_gene: TRBJ2-3
CDR3aa: AISSEPGAGGQGTQY

v_gene: TRBV24-1
j_gene: TRBJ2-3
CDR3aa: ATSDFLGGGAGDTQY

v_gene: TRBV12-3/TRBV12-4
j_gene: TRBJ1-1
CDR3aa: ASSSREGAF

v_gene: TRBV28
j_gene: TRBJ2-5
CDR3aa: ASSSPGGARETQY

v_gene: TRBV20-1
j_gene: TRBJ1-6
CDR3aa: SALNSPLH

v_gene: TRBV12-5
j_gene: TRBJ2-7
CDR3aa: ASGLRYEQY

v_gene: TRBV4-2
j_gene: TRBJ2-2
CDR3aa: ASSGQVLASGELF

v_gene: TRBV11-2
j_gene: TRBJ2-3
CDR3aa: ASSLDGRRAQY

v_gene: TRBV2
j_gene: TRBJ1-2
CDR3aa: ASSAETAYGYT

v_gene: TRBV5-4
j_gene: TRBJ2-1
CDR3aa: ASPSPGQGGQF

v_gene: TRBV30
j_gene: TRBJ1-1
CDR3aa: AWRAETGKREAF

v_gene: TRBV28
j_gene: TRBJ2-1
CDR3aa: ASSPPGTFLAKEQF

v_gene: TRBV24-1
j_gene: TRBJ2-5
CDR3aa: ATSDPGETQY

v_gene: TRBV27
j_gene: TRBJ1-5
CDR3aa: ASAMKTGYQPQH

v_gene: TRBV29-1
j_gene: TRBJ1-1
CDR3aa: SVYSGTGGTEAF

v_gene: TRBV7-6
j_gene: TRBJ1-4
CDR3aa: ASSSGGGSEKLF

v_gene: TRBV10-2
j_gene: TRBJ2-1
CDR3aa: ASSGSGGANEQF

v_gene: TRBV27
j_gene: TRBJ1-2
CDR3aa: ASSLQGTRDYGYT

v_gene: TRBV9
j_gene: TRBJ1-6
CDR3aa: ASSASGTGDSPLH

v_gene: TRBV7-8
j_gene: TRBJ2-1
CDR3aa: ASSLNRGYHNEQF

v_gene: TRBV28
j_gene: TRBJ1-5
CDR3aa: ASSFRGIVNQPQH

v_gene: TRBV9
j_gene: TRBJ2-3
CDR3aa: ASSALAGVADTQY

v_gene: TRBV6-2/TRBV6-3
j_gene: TRBJ2-1
CDR3aa: ASSYSPRSGEQF

v_gene: TRBV14
j_gene: TRBJ2-5
CDR3aa: ASSLTGSQETQY

v_gene: TRBV9
j_gene: TRBJ2-2
CDR3aa: ASSPPRTGELF

v_gene: TRBV30
j_gene: TRBJ1-1
CDR3aa: AWSGQNEAF

v_gene: TRBV7-7
j_gene: TRBJ2-5
CDR3aa: ASSPRETQY

v_gene: TRBV19
j_gene: TRBJ2-1
CDR3aa: ASSIARGGTFNEQF

v_gene: TRBV7-9
j_gene: TRBJ2-7
CDR3aa: ASSSPGPGREQY

v_gene: TRBV16
j_gene: TRBJ1-5
CDR3aa: ASSQGGLPNQPQH

v_gene: TRBV4-1
j_gene: TRBJ2-3
CDR3aa: ASSQQGAIFADTQY

v_gene: TRBV5-6
j_gene: TRBJ2-3
CDR3aa: ASSLILSTGTDTQY

v_gene: TRBV6-2/TRBV6-3
j_gene: TRBJ2-3
CDR3aa: ASSYSRNTDTQY